The rows below give T cell receptor beta chains drawn from one sample of a study of blood T cells in healthy people across ages. TCRdb independently ran MiXCR on the 5' RACE reads; one entry per CDR3 protein. The sample has approximately 690,000 distinct CDR3 sequences, 35% to 50% seen once. Source material: blood. These receptors originate from a man older than 75 in good health. Each CDR3 is given with its conserved first and last residue. A D gene is named only where the DNA matches it firmly. Size tells how often a clone was seen (once, few, many) or the class of an expanded clone, and some rows leave it out.

>TRBV12-3/TRBV12-4|.|TRBJ1-1|.
CASSLTGPGDTEAFF
TGTGCCAGCAGTTTAACGGGACCCGGGGACACTGAAGCTTTCTTT
>TRBV6-5|.|TRBJ2-5|TRBD2
CASSYSIGPLKERGLQETRYF
TGTGCCAGCAGTTACTCGATCGGCCCGCTGAAAGAGCGGGGACTCCAAGAGACCCGGTACTTC
>TRBV21-1|few|TRBJ1-2|.
CASTDQIPQTKNYGYTF
TGTGCCAGCACAGACCAAATACCTCAGACAAAGAACTATGGCTACACCTTC
>TRBV6-2/TRBV6-3|once|TRBJ2-5|.
CTSSWLGGAEQYF
TGTACCAGCAGTTGGCTTGGTGGTGCGGAGCAGTACTTC
>TRBV7-2|few|TRBJ2-5|.
CASSPGWRGQETQYF
TGTGCCAGCAGCCCAGGGTGGAGGGGCCAAGAGACCCAGTACTTC
>TRBV28|few|TRBJ2-7|.
CASSWTQSSYEQYF
TGTGCCAGCAGTTGGACCCAGAGCTCCTACGAGCAGTACTTC
>TRBV2|few|TRBJ2-3|.
CASSDSAGARDTQYF
TGTGCCAGCAGTGACTCGGCAGGAGCGAGAGATACGCAGTATTTT
>TRBV3-1|.|TRBJ2-5|.
CASSQDASNPSETQYF
TGTGCCAGCAGCCAAGATGCGTCCAACCCGTCGGAGACCCAGTACTTC
>TRBV21-1|.|TRBJ2-7|.
CASSPTDSYEQYF
TGTGCCAGCAGCCCGACAGACTCCTACGAGCAGTACTTC
>TRBV7-2|.|TRBJ2-7|.
CASSPQQSSYERYF
TGTGCCAGCAGCCCTCAACAGAGCTCCTACGAGCGGTACTTC
>TRBV10-3|.|TRBJ2-1|.
CAISVRDPDEQFF
TGTGCCATCAGTGTCCGAGACCCCGATGAGCAGTTCTTC
>TRBV6-6|.|TRBJ2-7|TRBD2
CASSTTGTSGGYEQYF
TGTGCCAGCAGTACGACCGGGACTAGCGGGGGCTACGAGCAGTACTTC
>TRBV28|.|TRBJ1-1|.
CASPLPYGTQNTEAFF
TGTGCCAGCCCCTTACCATACGGGACACAGAACACTGAAGCTTTCTTT
>TRBV20-1|.|TRBJ2-1|TRBD2
CSAISPSGTNSYNEQFF
TGCAGTGCCATATCCCCTTCCGGGACTAATTCCTACAATGAGCAGTTCTTC
>TRBV9|.|TRBJ2-7|.
CASSVEGQTTYEQYF
TGTGCCAGCAGCGTAGAAGGACAGACTACCTACGAGCAGTACTTC
>TRBV20-1|.|TRBJ2-5|.
CSARDNLQIPETQYF
TGCAGTGCTAGAGACAACTTACAGATTCCGGAGACCCAGTACTTC
>TRBV5-1|.|TRBJ2-1|TRBD2
CASSPSGGANEQFF
TGCGCCAGCAGCCCTAGCGGGGGGGCCAATGAGCAGTTCTTC
>TRBV12-3/TRBV12-4|.|TRBJ2-7|TRBD2
CASSSRTLGGRAHEQYF
TGTGCCAGCAGCTCTAGGACCCTTGGCGGGAGGGCCCACGAGCAGTACTTC
>TRBV20-1|once|TRBJ2-2|.
CSARDAGTGELFF
TGCAGTGCTAGGGACGCAGGGACCGGGGAGCTGTTTTTT
>TRBV20-1|.|TRBJ2-7|.
CSASRQVPYEQYF
TGCAGTGCTAGCCGGCAGGTCCCCTACGAGCAGTACTTC
>TRBV14|.|TRBJ2-2|.
CASSQELVPGELFF
TGTGCCAGCAGCCAAGAGCTCGTACCCGGGGAGCTGTTTTTT
>TRBV7-9|few|TRBJ2-7|.
CASSPMLYEQYF
TGTGCCAGCAGCCCCATGCTATACGAGCAGTACTTC
>TRBV7-8|.|TRBJ2-7|TRBD1
CASSLARGQGAYEQYF
TGTGCCAGCAGCTTAGCGAGGGGACAGGGGGCATACGAGCAGTACTTC
>TRBV12-3/TRBV12-4|few|TRBJ2-3|.
CASIGAGSSTDTQYF
TGTGCCAGCATTGGGGCGGGGTCGAGCACAGATACGCAGTATTTT